The present entry profiles one T cell receptor beta chain with its context. The sample belongs to a study of blood T cell repertoires in COVID-19. Study background: There were acute and convalescent COVID-19 samples, and they came from the United States, Italy and Spain. T cells, B-cell-depleted T cells, or PBMCs provided the cDNA or gDNA that served as material.

As handled by the study authors: Reference gene primer amplification in the assay estimated nucleated cell counts. TCRdb's copy holds only in-frame clones and misses some; the assay was immunoSEQ multiplex PCR. For V, J and clone size, that table is used; D and trimming come from the DNA. The data contain roughly 100,000 clones, 85% of them seen just once; the ten biggest clones take up more than 1.5%. Trimming cost V 2 bases and J 3 bases, with 12 bases left between them. The CDR3 runs to 14 residues. CDR1 and CDR2 (germline): GTSNPN, SVGIG (reference sequence). The genes are TRBV30 and TRBJ2-3, with D maybe TRBD1 (5 bases). The TCR originated in a woman in her 70s with active or convalescent COVID-19. The sequenced sample consisted of peripheral blood. This chain's CDR3 is CAWSLGLLTDTQYF. The CDR3 DNA follows: TGTGCCTGGAGTCTGGGGCTCTTAACAGATACGCAGTATTTT.